What follows describes a single T cell receptor beta chain. Its specificity is unknown. The sample is drawn from a study of cytomegalovirus exposure and HLA in healthy donors. Study-wide context: Out of 350 to 400 genotyped donors, about 80% belonged to the Caucasian-associated ancestry cluster.

Vbeta (60) and Jbeta (13) primers were used in the PCR. Produced via immunoSEQ multiplex PCR; TCRdb's table is partial and in-frame only. The sample shows 150,000 to 200,000 clones, about 72% of them seen only once. Study results and limitations: Being productive about 87% or about 30% of the time was typical of most TCR beta V segments in an earlier analysis. Later on, an analysis tied around 17,000 TCR beta sequences to HLA alleles at 0.05 false discovery rate. A later analysis found that most CMV-associated TCR beta chains appeared HLA-restricted.

Sequencing was done on a sample of PBMCs. This receptor was identified in a man younger than 40 in good health and CMV-seropositive.

The CDR3 DNA sequence: TGCGCCAGCAGCCGGACTAGCGGGACCTACGAGCAGTACTTC. This translates into CASSRTSGTYEQYF. V gene TRBV4-1 combines with J gene TRBJ2-7; 12 bases line up with TRBD2. J lost 2 bases, V lost 4 bases, and 0 bases had no gene match. In germline, CDR1 is MGHRA, CDR2 YSYEKL. The length of the CDR3 is 14 residues.